The sequence of this T cell receptor (beta chain) was determined in a study of beta chain features in type 1 diabetes. The overall study: Examined across all samples were almost 110 million sorted cells.

CDR3 length: 16 residues. Germline CDR1 is LNHDA and CDR2 is SQIVND (reference sequence). The J segment lost 3 bases and the V segment lost 3 bases, leaving 8 bases of the junction unmatched. The sequenced template was cDNA made from the entire isolated RNA. Repertoires were generated with immunoSEQ multiplex PCR, while TCRdb's copy carries only in-frame clones and drops some. The table records 620,000 or so clones, about 14% of them present only once. Sequenced material: naive CD4+ T cells from blood. The receptor comes from a man between 18 and 29 years old in good health. J is TRBJ2-3 and V is TRBV19; 8 nucleotides agree with TRBD1. In DNA form, the CDR3 reads TGTGCCAGTAGTATTAAAGCCAGGGGGCTAACAGATACGCAGTATTTT. Residues: CASSIKARGLTDTQYF.